The 6 T cell receptor beta chains below all came from one sample that was sequenced in a study of pediatric ulcerative colitis. TCRdb's table, derived via immunoSEQ multiplex PCR, lists solely in-frame clones and lacks some. The sample lists roughly 30,000 clones; 82% were seen once. Sequenced sample: blood. These receptor sequences come from a boy younger than 18 with severe ulcerative colitis.

The J gene is TRBJ2-3, the V gene TRBV7-2; D uncertain. Per germline, CDR1 SGHTA and CDR2 FQGNSA. V lost 3 bases and J lost 3, with 10 bases in between. The CDR3 extends over 14 amino acids. This CDR3 is CASSLASRTDTQYF. In DNA, the CDR3 is TGTGCCAGCAGCTTGGCCTCTAGGACAGATACGCAGTATTTT.

V usage is TRBV6-5 and J usage is TRBJ1-5, with 8 bases matching TRBD1. Trimming cost V 6 bases and J 7 bases; bases outside gene matches: 8. This CDR3 is 14 amino acids long. CDR1 MNHEY and CDR2 SVGAGI come from the germline V gene. The CDR3 protein is CASSPDRVGQPQHF. CDR3 in DNA: TGTGCCAGCAGCCCGGACAGGGTAGGCCAGCCCCAGCATTTT.

The chain uses TRBV5-5 and TRBJ2-5; D is uncertain. The CDR3 consists of 14 residues. V was shortened by 0 bases and J by 0 bases, with 6 bases between the two germline ends. Looked up from germline, CDR1 is SGHKS and CDR2 is YYEKEE (reference sequence). CDR3 DNA: TGTGCCAGCAGCTTGGGGGGAAACCAAGAGACCCAGTACTTC. As protein: CASSLGGNQETQYF. Using reference TRBV5-5 and TRBJ2-5 for the parts outside the CDR3, the full variable domain is DAGVTQSPTHLIKTRGQQVTLRCSPISGHKSVSWYQQVLGQGPQFIFQYYEKEERGRGNFPDRFSARQFPNYSSELNVNALLLGDSALYLCASSLGGNQETQYFGPGTRLLVL.

The CDR3 region has the DNA TGCGCCAGCAGCTTGGGGACAGGTTCACAGCCCCAGCATTTT. Translating gives CASSLGTGSQPQHF. This sequence joins TRBV5-1 and TRBJ1-5; 7 positions match TRBD1. Germline CDR1 reads SGHRS; CDR2 reads YFSETQ. The CDR3 totals 14 residues. V was pared by 0 bases and J by 7 bases, with 4 bases of the junction left unmatched.

CDR3 sequence reads: CASSFSLDLPYEQYF. The CDR3 nucleotides are TGTGCCAGCAGCTTTTCCCTAGACCTGCCCTACGAGCAGTACTTC. The chain links TRBV11-1 to TRBJ2-7; D is ambiguous. Trimming left V 3 bases short and J 2 bases short, with 14 bases between. Germline values: CDR1 SGHAT, CDR2 FQDESV (reference sequence). This CDR3 comprises 15 residues.

The chain links TRBV19 to TRBJ2-1; no clear D. The V and J ends lost 8 bases and 3 bases respectively, with 20 bases between them. CDR1 and CDR2 (germline): LNHDA, SQIVND (reference sequence). CDR3 size: 16 residues. The CDR3 sequence: CASSSFFEVGYNEQFF. The DNA for the CDR3 is TGTGCCAGTTCTTCCTTTTTTGAGGTCGGCTACAATGAGCAGTTCTTC.